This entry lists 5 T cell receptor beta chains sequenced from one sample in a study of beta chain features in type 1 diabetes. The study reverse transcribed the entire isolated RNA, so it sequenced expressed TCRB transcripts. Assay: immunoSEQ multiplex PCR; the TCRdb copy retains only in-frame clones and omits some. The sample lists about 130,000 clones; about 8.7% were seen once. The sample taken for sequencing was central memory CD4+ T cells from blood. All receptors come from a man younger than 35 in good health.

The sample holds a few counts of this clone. The CDR3 protein is CASSTGSNTGELFF. CDR3 sequence (DNA): TGTGCCAGTAGTACAGGGTCGAACACCGGGGAGCTGTTTTTT. The chain recombines TRBV19 with TRBJ2-2, with TRBD1 as a possible D gene (5 bases). The CDR3 is 14 residues long. Germline loops: CDR1 LNHDA, CDR2 SQIVND (reference sequence). Trimming stripped 4 bases from V and 0 bases from J, with 6 bases between.

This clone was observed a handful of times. The CDR3, as DNA: TGTGCCAGCTCACCACAAGCCGGGACAGGGAGGAATCAGCCCCAGCATTTT. It is translated as CASSPQAGTGRNQPQHF. V usage is TRBV18 and J usage is TRBJ1-5; 9 bases fit TRBD1. CDR1 and CDR2 from the germline V gene are KGHSH and LQKENI. V shed 1 base, J shed 4 bases, and the junction held 8 bases outside the gene matches. This CDR3 spans 17 amino acids.

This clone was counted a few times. The CDR3 nucleotides are TGTGCCAGCAGCTTCGGACAGGGCACAGATACGCAGTATTTT. Its translation is CASSFGQGTDTQYF. The chain uses TRBV5-4 and TRBJ2-3, with 7 bases aligning to TRBD1. Losses at the gene ends were 2 bases for V and 1 base for J; bases not matched to a gene: 1. The CDR3 contains 14 residues. The germline CDR1 and CDR2 sequences are SGHNT and YYREEE (reference sequence).

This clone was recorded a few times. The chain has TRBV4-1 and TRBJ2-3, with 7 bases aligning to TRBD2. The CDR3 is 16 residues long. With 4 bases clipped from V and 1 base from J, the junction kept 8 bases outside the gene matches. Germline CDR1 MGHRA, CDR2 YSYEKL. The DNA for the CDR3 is TGCGCCAGCAGCCGGGCTGGGGGGGGAGGCACAGATACGCAGTATTTT. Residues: CASSRAGGGGTDTQYF.

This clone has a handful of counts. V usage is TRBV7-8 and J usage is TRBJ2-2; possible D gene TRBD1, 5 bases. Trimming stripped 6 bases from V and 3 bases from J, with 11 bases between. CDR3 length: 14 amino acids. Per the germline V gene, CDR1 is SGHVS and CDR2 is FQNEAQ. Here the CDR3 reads CASSPQGYTGELFF. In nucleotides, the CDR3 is TGTGCCAGCAGTCCCCAGGGTTACACCGGGGAGCTGTTTTTT.